This T cell receptor (beta chain) was documented in a study of beta chain features in type 1 diabetes. At the level of the study: Taken together, all samples contributed fewer than 110 million examined sorted cells. Study findings and constraints: Insertion counts at VDJ junctions were lower in type 1 diabetes patients, who also showed more deletions there.

There are many counts of this clone. Antigen unknown. Sequenced material consisted of expressed TCRB transcripts (all of the isolated RNA was reverse transcribed). The assay was immunoSEQ multiplex PCR, and TCRdb's table has in-frame clones only and misses some. The sample includes 250,000 to 300,000 clones, under 8.5% seen only once; the top ten take more than 0.8%. This clonotype was obtained from a woman between 18 and 29 years old in good health. The sequenced sample was central memory CD4+ T cells from blood.

The CDR3 sequence is CASSFRAAYNEQFF. DNA of the CDR3: TGTGCCAGCAGCTTTCGAGCGGCCTACAATGAGCAGTTCTTC. This chain joins TRBV7-3 and TRBJ2-1, with a tentative D call TRBD2 (5 bases). The CDR3 covers 14 residues. The V gene lost 3 bases and the J gene lost 2 bases, with 8 bases spanning the gap. Germline V gene data show CDR1 as SGHTA and CDR2 as FQGTGA.